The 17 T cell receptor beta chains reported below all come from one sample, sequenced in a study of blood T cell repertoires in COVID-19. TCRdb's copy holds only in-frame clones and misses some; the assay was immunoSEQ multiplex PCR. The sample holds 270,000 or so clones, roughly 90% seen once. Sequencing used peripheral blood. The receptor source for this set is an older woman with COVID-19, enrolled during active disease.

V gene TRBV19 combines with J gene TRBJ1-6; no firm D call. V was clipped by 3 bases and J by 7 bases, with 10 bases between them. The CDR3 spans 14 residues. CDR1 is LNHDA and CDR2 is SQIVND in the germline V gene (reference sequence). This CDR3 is CASSIGPENSPLHF. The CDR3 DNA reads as TGTGCCAGTAGTATTGGCCCCGAAAATTCACCCCTCCACTTT.

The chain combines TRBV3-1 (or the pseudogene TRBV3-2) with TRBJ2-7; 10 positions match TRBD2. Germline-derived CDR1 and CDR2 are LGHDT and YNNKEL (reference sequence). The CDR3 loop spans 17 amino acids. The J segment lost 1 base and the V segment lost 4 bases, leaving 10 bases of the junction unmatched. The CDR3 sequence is CASSLQVRTSGSYEQYF. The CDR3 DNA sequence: TGTGCCAGCAGCCTACAGGTGAGGACTAGCGGTTCCTACGAGCAGTACTTC.

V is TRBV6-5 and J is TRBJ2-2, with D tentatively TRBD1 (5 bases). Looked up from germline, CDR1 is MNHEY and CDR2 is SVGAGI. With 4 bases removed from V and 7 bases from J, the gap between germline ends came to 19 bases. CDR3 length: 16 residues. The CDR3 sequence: CASSSHLWTRNGELFF. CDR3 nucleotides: TGTGCCAGCAGTTCACACCTATGGACAAGGAACGGGGAGCTGTTTTTT.

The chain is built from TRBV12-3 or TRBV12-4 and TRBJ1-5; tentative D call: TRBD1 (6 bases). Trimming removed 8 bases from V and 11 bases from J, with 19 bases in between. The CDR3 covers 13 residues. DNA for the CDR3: TGTGCCAGCGTTCTTTACCCAGGGGACACCCAGCATTTT. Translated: CASVLYPGDTQHF.

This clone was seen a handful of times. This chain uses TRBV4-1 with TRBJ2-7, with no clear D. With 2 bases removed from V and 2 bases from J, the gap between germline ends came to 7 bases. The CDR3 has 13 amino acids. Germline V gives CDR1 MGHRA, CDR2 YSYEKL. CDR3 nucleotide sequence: TGCGCCAGCAGCCAATTCTTTACCTACGAGCAGTACTTC. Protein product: CASSQFFTYEQYF.

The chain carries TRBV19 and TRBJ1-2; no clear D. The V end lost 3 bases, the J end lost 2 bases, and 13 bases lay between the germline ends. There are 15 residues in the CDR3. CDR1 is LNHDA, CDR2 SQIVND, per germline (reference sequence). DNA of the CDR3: TGTGCCAGTAGTATGCCCAGTCGATACAACTATGGCTACACCTTC. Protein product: CASSMPSRYNYGYTF.

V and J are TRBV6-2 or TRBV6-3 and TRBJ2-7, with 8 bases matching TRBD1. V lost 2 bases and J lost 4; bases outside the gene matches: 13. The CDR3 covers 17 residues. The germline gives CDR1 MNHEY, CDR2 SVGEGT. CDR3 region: CASSYLTRDRNPYEQYF. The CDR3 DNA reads TGTGCCAGCAGTTACCTTACCCGGGACAGGAACCCGTACGAGCAGTACTTC.

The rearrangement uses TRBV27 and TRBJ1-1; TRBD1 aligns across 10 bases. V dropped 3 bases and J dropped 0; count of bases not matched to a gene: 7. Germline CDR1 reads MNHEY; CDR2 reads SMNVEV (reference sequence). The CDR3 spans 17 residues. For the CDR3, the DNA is TGTGCCAGCAGTTTGAGGACAGGGGGTCTCATGAACACTGAAGCTTTCTTT. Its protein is CASSLRTGGLMNTEAFF.

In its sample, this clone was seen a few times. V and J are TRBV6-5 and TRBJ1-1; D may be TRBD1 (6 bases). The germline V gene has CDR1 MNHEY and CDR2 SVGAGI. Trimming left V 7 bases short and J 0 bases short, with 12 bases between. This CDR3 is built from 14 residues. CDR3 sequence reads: CASIEDSMNTEAFF. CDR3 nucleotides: TGTGCCAGCATCGAGGACAGTATGAACACTGAAGCTTTCTTT.

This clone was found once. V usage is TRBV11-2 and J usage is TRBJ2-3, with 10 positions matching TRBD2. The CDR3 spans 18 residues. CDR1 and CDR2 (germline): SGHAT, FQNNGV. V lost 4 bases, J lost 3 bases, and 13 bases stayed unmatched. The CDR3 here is CASSSFQELAGATDTQYF. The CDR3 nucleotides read TGTGCCAGCAGCTCCTTCCAGGAGCTAGCGGGGGCGACAGATACGCAGTATTTT.

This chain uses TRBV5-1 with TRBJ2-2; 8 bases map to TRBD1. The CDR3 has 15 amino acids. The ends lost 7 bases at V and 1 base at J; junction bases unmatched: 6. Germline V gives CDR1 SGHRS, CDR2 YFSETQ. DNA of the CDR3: TGCGCCAGCCGGGGACAGGTTCTGAACACCGGGGAGCTGTTTTTT. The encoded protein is CASRGQVLNTGELFF.

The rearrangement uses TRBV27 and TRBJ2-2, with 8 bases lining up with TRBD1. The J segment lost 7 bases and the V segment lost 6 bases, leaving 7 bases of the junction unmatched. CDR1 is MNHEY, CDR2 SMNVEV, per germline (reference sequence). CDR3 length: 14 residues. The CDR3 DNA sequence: TGTGCCAGCAGGAACAGGGGGGTCGACGGGGAGCTGTTTTTT. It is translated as CASRNRGVDGELFF.

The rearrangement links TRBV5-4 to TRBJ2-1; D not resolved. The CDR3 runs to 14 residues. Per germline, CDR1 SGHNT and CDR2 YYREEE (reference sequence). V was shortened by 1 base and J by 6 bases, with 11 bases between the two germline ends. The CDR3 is CASSLSSLLNEQFF. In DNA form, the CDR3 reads TGTGCCAGCAGCTTGAGTTCACTACTCAATGAGCAGTTCTTC.

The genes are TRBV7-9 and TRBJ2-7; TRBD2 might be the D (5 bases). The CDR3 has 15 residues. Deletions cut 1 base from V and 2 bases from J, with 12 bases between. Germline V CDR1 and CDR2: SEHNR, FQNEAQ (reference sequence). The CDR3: CASSLGGRSTYEQYF. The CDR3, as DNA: TGTGCCAGCAGCTTAGGAGGGAGATCAACCTACGAGCAGTACTTC.

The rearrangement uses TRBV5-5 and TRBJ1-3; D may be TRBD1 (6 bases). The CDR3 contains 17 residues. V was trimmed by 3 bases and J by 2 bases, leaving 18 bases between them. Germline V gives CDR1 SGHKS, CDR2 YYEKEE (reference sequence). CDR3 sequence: CASSWDPRGETGNTIYF. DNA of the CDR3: TGTGCCAGCAGCTGGGATCCCAGGGGAGAAACTGGAAACACCATATATTTT.

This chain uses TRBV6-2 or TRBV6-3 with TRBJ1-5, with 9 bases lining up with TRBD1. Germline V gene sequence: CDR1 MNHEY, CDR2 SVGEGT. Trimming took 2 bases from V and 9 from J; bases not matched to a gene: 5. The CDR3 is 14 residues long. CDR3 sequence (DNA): TGTGCCAGCAGTTACCCAGGGACAGGGAGGCCCCAGCATTTT. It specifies CASSYPGTGRPQHF.

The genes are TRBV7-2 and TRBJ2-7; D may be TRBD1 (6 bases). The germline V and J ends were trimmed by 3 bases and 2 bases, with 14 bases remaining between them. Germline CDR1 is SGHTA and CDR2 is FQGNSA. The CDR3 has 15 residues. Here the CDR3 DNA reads TGTGCCAGCAGCTTCCAATCGGGACAACCCTACGAGCAGTACTTC. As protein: CASSFQSGQPYEQYF.